The 24 T cell receptor beta chains presented below share a single source sample, sequenced in a study of T cell responses to AZD1222 COVID-19 vaccine. Measured with immunoSEQ multiplex PCR; TCRdb has only the in-frame clones, and not every one. The repertoire holds just over 60,000 clones, with around 75% as singletons. The sequencing used peripheral blood, collected on day 0 of AZD1222 vaccination. These receptors all stem from an adult in good health.

This chain uses TRBV24-1 with TRBJ2-7; TRBD1 aligns across 7 bases. In germline, CDR1 is KGHDR, CDR2 SFDVKD. V lost 4 bases and J lost 0; bases outside the gene matches: 8. The CDR3 consists of 16 residues. CDR3 sequence (DNA): TGTGCCACCAGTGACGAAACCGGGACAGTCTCCTACGAGCAGTACTTC. Its translation is CATSDETGTVSYEQYF.

This clone was counted once. The rearrangement joins TRBV6-5 to TRBJ1-1; D is unclear. Germline CDR1 and CDR2: MNHEY and SVGAGI. The CDR3 contains 11 residues. With 6 bases removed from V and 3 bases from J, the gap between germline ends came to 5 bases. CDR3: CASRTYTEAFF. The CDR3 DNA sequence: TGTGCCAGCAGAACCTACACTGAAGCTTTCTTT.

The chain uses TRBV7-2 and TRBJ2-7; TRBD1 might be the D (6 bases). Trimming removed 2 bases at V and 5 bases at J, with 10 bases between. The CDR3 runs 13 residues. Germline values: CDR1 SGHTA, CDR2 FQGNSA. In nucleotides, the CDR3 is TGTGCCAGCAGCTTATACCAGGGGAACGAGCAGTACTTC. This sequence encodes CASSLYQGNEQYF.

J is TRBJ2-1 and V is TRBV2; a possible D gene is TRBD1 (5 bases). Germline V CDR1 and CDR2: SNHLY, FYNNEI. The CDR3 covers 15 residues. Deletions cut 8 bases from V and 2 bases from J, with 16 bases between. CDR3 amino acids: CASVLMGRAYNEQFF. The CDR3 nucleotides are TGTGCCAGCGTTTTAATGGGCAGGGCCTACAATGAGCAGTTCTTC.

V gene TRBV27 combines with J gene TRBJ1-5, with a weak D call TRBD1 (6 bases). Germline assignment: CDR1 MNHEY and CDR2 SMNVEV (reference sequence). This CDR3 is 14 amino acids long. V lost 4 bases and J lost 5, with 12 bases in between. The CDR3 sequence: CASSWDGGDQPQHF. CDR3 bases: TGTGCCAGCAGTTGGGACGGGGGCGATCAGCCCCAGCATTTT.

The CDR3 DNA reads as TGCAGCGGGACTCGGACAGGGGGAGGGAACACTGAAGCTTTCTTT. This sequence encodes CSGTRTGGGNTEAFF. The rearrangement joins TRBV29-1 to TRBJ1-1; 10 nucleotides agree with TRBD1. V lost 7 bases to trimming and J lost 1 base; unmatched junction nucleotides: 9. The germline V gene has CDR1 SQVTM and CDR2 ANQGSEA. The CDR3 extends over 15 amino acids.

The rearrangement uses TRBV3-1 (or the pseudogene TRBV3-2) and TRBJ2-2; no definite D call. V was trimmed by 6 bases and J by 6 bases, leaving 8 bases between them. The CDR3 is made up of 12 amino acids. Germline V gene data show CDR1 as LGHDT and CDR2 as YNNKEL (reference sequence). The chain's CDR3 is CASSFPPGELFF. CDR3 sequence (DNA): TGTGCCAGCAGTTTCCCTCCCGGGGAGCTGTTTTTT.

The V gene is TRBV9, the J gene TRBJ2-3; D call uncertain. V dropped 0 bases and J dropped 5 bases, with 10 bases sitting between them. The CDR3 has 14 amino acids. CDR1 is SGDLS and CDR2 is YYNGEE in the germline V gene. CDR3 in DNA: TGTGCCAGCAGCGTAGGGAGAAACAGAGATACGCAGTATTTT. Encoded protein: CASSVGRNRDTQYF.

The V call is TRBV5-4, the J call TRBJ2-2, with a possible D match to TRBD2 (5 bases). The CDR3 consists of 16 residues. The V end was cut by 3 bases, the J end by 3 bases, with 15 bases between. Germline CDR1 SGHNT, CDR2 YYREEE (reference sequence). CDR3 DNA sequence: TGTGCCAGCAGCTATCCCGGGGTCACGGACACCGGGGAGCTGTTTTTT. As protein: CASSYPGVTDTGELFF.

The chain carries TRBV11-2 and TRBJ2-1, with D possibly called TRBD1 or TRBD2 (5 bases each). The CDR3 totals 14 residues. V shed 0 bases and J shed 6 bases, with 9 bases lying between them. Per germline, CDR1 SGHAT and CDR2 FQNNGV. CDR3 sequence reads: CASSLDAGTNEQFF. The CDR3, as DNA: TGTGCCAGCAGCTTAGATGCAGGGACCAATGAGCAGTTCTTC.

The chain is built from TRBV7-2 and TRBJ2-6; a possible D gene is TRBD1 (6 bases). The CDR3 has 16 amino acids. CDR1 and CDR2 from the germline V gene are SGHTA and FQGNSA. V was cut by 4 bases and J by 2 bases, with 12 bases left in between. The CDR3 nucleotides are TGTGCCAGCAGCTCGCCCGGACAGACTGGGGCCAACGTCCTGACTTTC. It codes for CASSSPGQTGANVLTF.

This clone has only one observation. The chain couples TRBV6-2 or TRBV6-3 to TRBJ2-1, with a weak D call TRBD2 (5 bases). V was trimmed by 5 bases and J by 6 bases, leaving 11 bases between them. This CDR3 is 13 amino acids long. In germline, CDR1 is MNHEY, CDR2 SVGEGT. CDR3 bases: TGTGCCAGCAGTATATCTAGCCGCAATGAGCAGTTCTTC. Translating gives CASSISSRNEQFF.

The rearrangement links TRBV18 to TRBJ2-5; D call uncertain. CDR1 is KGHSH, CDR2 LQKENI, per germline. V was cut by 6 bases and J by 5 bases, with 7 bases left in between. The CDR3 totals 11 residues. The CDR3 loop reads CASSVWETQYF. DNA of the CDR3: TGTGCCAGCTCCGTCTGGGAGACCCAGTACTTC.

The chain links TRBV19 to TRBJ1-3; D is possibly TRBD1 (6 bases). Germline CDR1 LNHDA, CDR2 SQIVND (reference sequence). V lost 4 bases and J 4 bases, leaving 11 bases between the germline ends. The CDR3 is made up of 14 amino acids. The CDR3 DNA reads as TGTGCCAGTAGTACGCGGGACAACGGAAACACCATATATTTT. Translation: CASSTRDNGNTIYF.

The chain links TRBV4-2 to TRBJ2-1, with TRBD2 as a possible D gene (5 bases). The CDR3 covers 15 residues. V lost 0 bases to trimming and J lost 4 bases, with 10 bases between them. The V gene's germline CDR1 is LGHNA and CDR2 YNFKEQ. The CDR3 DNA follows: TGTGCCAGCAGCCAAGAAGGGAGCTATTACAATGAGCAGTTCTTC. It specifies CASSQEGSYYNEQFF.

The chain's CDR3 is CASSYLGLAGATDTQYF. The CDR3 nucleotides are TGTGCCAGCAGTTATTTGGGACTAGCGGGGGCCACAGATACGCAGTATTTT. The chain carries TRBV2 and TRBJ2-3, with 14 bases fitting TRBD2. Trimming took 5 bases from V and 2 from J; bases not matched to a gene: 6. The CDR3 is 17 residues long. CDR1 is SNHLY, CDR2 FYNNEI, per germline.

The V and J genes are TRBV27 and TRBJ1-6, with D unclear. The length of the CDR3 is 16 residues. V shed 6 bases and J shed 3 bases, with 15 bases lying between them. Germline V gene sequence: CDR1 MNHEY, CDR2 SMNVEV (reference sequence). The CDR3 region is CASSPGVAGYNSPLHF. CDR3 in DNA: TGTGCCAGCAGCCCCGGAGTAGCCGGCTATAATTCACCCCTCCACTTT.

This clone was picked up one time. This chain joins TRBV11-2 and TRBJ1-1; 8 bases are a match to TRBD1. Unmatched junction bases numbered 6, after V lost 5 bases and J lost 4 bases. This CDR3 is built from 14 residues. Germline-derived CDR1 and CDR2 are SGHAT and FQNNGV. The chain's CDR3 is CASSDTGGITEAFF. The CDR3 nucleotides are TGTGCCAGCAGCGACACAGGGGGAATCACTGAAGCTTTCTTT.

This clone has only a few counts. The chain employs TRBV7-2 and TRBJ2-2, with D unresolved. Germline V gene data show CDR1 as SGHTA and CDR2 as FQGNSA. V lost 1 base, J lost 1 base, and 7 bases lay in between. CDR3 length equals 15 residues. The CDR3 loop is CASSLDEVNTGELFF. The CDR3 DNA is TGTGCCAGCAGCTTAGATGAGGTGAACACCGGGGAGCTGTTTTTT.

This sequence joins TRBV5-8 and TRBJ1-1, with D maybe TRBD1 (6 bases). This CDR3 contains 14 residues. Trimming took 4 bases from V and 8 from J, leaving 18 bases between them. Germline values: CDR1 SGHTS, CDR2 YDEGEE. The CDR3 DNA reads as TGTGCCAGCAGCGGCAAAAGGGGGGTCGGCGAAGCTTTCTTT. Translating gives CASSGKRGVGEAFF.

V usage is TRBV25-1 and J usage is TRBJ1-2; D may be TRBD1 (6 bases). The CDR3 loop spans 13 amino acids. Germline loops: CDR1 MGHDK, CDR2 SYGVNS. Trimming took off 4 bases at V and 4 bases at J, with 10 bases between the two ends. The CDR3 DNA is TGTGCCAGCAGTGGCGGACAGATCTATGGCTACACCTTC. Residues: CASSGGQIYGYTF.

V is TRBV27 and J is TRBJ1-2; unclear D gene. V was trimmed by 0 bases and J by 4 bases, leaving 12 bases between them. This CDR3 comprises 15 residues. Germline V gene sequence: CDR1 MNHEY, CDR2 SMNVEV (reference sequence). The CDR3 is CASSLSGVEGYGYTF. In DNA form, the CDR3 reads TGTGCCAGCAGTTTATCGGGTGTGGAGGGCTATGGCTACACCTTC.

The rearrangement links TRBV7-8 to TRBJ2-1; a weak D match, TRBD2 (6 bases). Trimming left V 1 base short and J 0 bases short, with 16 bases between. The CDR3 covers 18 residues. Germline CDR1 is SGHVS and CDR2 is FQNEAQ. CDR3 region: CASSLEGSGRSSYNEQFF. In DNA, the CDR3 is TGTGCCAGCAGCTTAGAGGGGTCAGGGAGGAGCTCCTACAATGAGCAGTTCTTC.

This clone was counted a single time. The V and J genes are TRBV9 and TRBJ2-2; D uncertain. CDR1 is SGDLS and CDR2 is YYNGEE in the germline V gene. Trimming removed 3 bases at V and 7 bases at J, with 4 bases between. The CDR3 totals 11 residues. The CDR3 is CASSAGGELFF. The CDR3, as DNA: TGTGCCAGCAGCGCTGGCGGGGAGCTGTTTTTT.